Sequencing of this T cell receptor (beta chain) was carried out in a study of shared clonotypes between healthy human individuals. In the study's own analysis: Quality scores were absent from the junction-only immunoSEQ sequences, so filtering differed. This table comes from immunoSEQ multiplex PCR, and its TCRdb copy is limited to in-frame clones, with some not included. That table is the source of V, J and clone size, and D and trimming were worked out from the DNA. The data contain about 550,000 clones, roughly 95% of them seen just once; the ten biggest clones take up 0.11%. Germline V gene sequence: CDR1 SNHLY, CDR2 FYNNEI. The CDR3 has 11 amino acids. Trimming took off 7 bases at V and 7 bases at J, with 11 bases between the two ends. In the case of this clone: Its antigen is as yet unknown.

The naive CD8 population came from CD45RO-negative cells selected for CCR7, without terminally differentiated effector memory CD45RA+ cells. The study's findings and limits: Deeper or shallower sequencing was expected to change how clonotypes are shared among donors. Clonotypes that were shared across a few donors made up about 5.1% of naive CD4 clonotypes.

This chain connects TRBV2 to TRBJ2-7; D not resolved. The sequenced material came from naive CD8+ T cells sorted from blood. This TCR came from a woman between 25 and 40 years old in good health. Here the CDR3 reads CASMDMLEQYF. The CDR3 DNA sequence: TGTGCCAGCATGGATATGCTGGAGCAGTACTTC. Supplemented by reference TRBV2 and TRBJ2-7, the full variable domain reads EPEVTQTPSHQVTQMGQEVILRCVPISNHLYFYWYRQILGQKVEFLVSFYNNEISEKSEIFDDQFSVERPDGSNFTLKIRSTKLEDSAMYFCASMDMLEQYFGPGTRLTVT.